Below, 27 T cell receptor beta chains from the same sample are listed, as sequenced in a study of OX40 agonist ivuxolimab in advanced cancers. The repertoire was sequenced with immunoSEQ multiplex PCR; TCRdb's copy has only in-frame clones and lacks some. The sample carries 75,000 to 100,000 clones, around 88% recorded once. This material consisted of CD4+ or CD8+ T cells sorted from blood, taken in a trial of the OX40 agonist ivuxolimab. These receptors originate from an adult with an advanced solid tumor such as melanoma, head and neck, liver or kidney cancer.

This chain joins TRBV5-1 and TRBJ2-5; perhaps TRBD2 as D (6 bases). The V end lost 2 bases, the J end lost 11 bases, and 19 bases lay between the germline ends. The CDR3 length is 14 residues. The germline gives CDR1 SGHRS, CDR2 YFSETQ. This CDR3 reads CASSLSGPHREQYF. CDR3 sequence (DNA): TGCGCCAGCAGCTTAAGCGGGCCCCATAGGGAGCAGTACTTC.

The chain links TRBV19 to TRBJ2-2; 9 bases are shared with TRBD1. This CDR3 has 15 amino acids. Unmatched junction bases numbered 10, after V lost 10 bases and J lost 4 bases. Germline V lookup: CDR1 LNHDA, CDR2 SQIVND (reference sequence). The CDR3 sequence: CATSPMTGGTGELFF. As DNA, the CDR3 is TGTGCCACTTCCCCGATGACAGGGGGCACCGGGGAGCTGTTTTTT.

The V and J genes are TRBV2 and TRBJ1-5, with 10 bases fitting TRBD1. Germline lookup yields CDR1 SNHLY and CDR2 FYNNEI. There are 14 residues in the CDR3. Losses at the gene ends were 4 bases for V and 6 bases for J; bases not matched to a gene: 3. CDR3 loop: CASSGTGGSQPQHF. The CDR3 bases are TGTGCCAGCAGTGGGACAGGGGGATCTCAGCCCCAGCATTTT.

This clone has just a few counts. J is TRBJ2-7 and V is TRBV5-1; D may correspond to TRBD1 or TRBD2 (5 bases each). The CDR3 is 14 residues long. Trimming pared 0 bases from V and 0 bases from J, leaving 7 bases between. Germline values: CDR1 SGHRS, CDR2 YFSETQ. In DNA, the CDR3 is TGCGCCAGCAGCTTGGGGGACCTCTCCTACGAGCAGTACTTC. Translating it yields CASSLGDLSYEQYF.

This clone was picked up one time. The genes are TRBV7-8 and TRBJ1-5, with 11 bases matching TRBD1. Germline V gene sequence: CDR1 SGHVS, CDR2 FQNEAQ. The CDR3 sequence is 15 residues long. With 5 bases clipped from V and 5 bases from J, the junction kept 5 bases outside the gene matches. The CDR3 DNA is TGTGCCAGCAGCGTCGGGACAGGGGGTTATCAGCCCCAGCATTTT. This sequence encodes CASSVGTGGYQPQHF.

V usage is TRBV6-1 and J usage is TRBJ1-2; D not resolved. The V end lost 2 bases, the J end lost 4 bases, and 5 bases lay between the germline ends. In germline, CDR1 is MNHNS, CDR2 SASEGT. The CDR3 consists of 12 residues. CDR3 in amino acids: CASSESIYGYTF. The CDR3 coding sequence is TGTGCCAGCAGTGAAAGCATCTATGGCTACACCTTC.

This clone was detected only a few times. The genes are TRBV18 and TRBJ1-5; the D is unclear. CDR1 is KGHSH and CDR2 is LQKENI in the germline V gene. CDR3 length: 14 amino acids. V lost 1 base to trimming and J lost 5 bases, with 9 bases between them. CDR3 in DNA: TGTGCCAGCTCACCACAGGCCGACGATCAGCCCCAGCATTTT. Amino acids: CASSPQADDQPQHF.

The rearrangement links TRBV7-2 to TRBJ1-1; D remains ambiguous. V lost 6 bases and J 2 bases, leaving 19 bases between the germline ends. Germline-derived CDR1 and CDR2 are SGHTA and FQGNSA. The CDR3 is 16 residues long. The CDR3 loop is CASSSLSGVPNTEAFF. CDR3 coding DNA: TGTGCCAGCAGTTCTCTCTCTGGGGTCCCTAACACTGAAGCTTTCTTT.

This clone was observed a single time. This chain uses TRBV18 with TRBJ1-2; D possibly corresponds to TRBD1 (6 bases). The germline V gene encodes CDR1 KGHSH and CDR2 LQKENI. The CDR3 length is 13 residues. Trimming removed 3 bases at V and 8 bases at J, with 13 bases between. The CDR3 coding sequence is TGTGCCAGCTCACCTGGCCAGGGGATAGGCTACACCTTC. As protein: CASSPGQGIGYTF. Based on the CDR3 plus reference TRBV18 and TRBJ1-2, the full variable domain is NAGVMQNPRHLVRRRGQEARLRCSPMKGHSHVYWYRQLPEEGLKFMVYLQKENIIDESGMPKERFSAEFPKEGPSILRIQQVVRGDSAAYFCASSPGQGIGYTFGSGTRLTVV.

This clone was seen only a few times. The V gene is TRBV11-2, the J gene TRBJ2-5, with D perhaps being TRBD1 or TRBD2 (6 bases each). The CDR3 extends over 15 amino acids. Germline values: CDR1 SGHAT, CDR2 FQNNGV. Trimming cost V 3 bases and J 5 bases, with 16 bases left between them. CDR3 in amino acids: CASSLEGGQGETQYF. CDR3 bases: TGTGCCAGCAGCTTGGAGGGGGGCCAGGGGGAGACCCAGTACTTC.

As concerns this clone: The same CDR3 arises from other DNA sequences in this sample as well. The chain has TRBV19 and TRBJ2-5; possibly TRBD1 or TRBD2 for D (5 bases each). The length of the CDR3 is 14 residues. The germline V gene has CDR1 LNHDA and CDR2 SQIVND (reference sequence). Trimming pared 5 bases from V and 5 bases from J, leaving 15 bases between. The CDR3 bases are TGTGCCAGTAGTCCCGGTGGGGGTTTGGAGACCCAGTACTTC. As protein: CASSPGGGLETQYF.

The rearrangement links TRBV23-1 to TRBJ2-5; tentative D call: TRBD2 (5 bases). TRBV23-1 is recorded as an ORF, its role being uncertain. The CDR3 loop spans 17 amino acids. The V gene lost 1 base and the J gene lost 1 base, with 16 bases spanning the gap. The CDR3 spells CASSQLGGGPFQETQYF. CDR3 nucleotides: TGCGCCAGCAGTCAATTGGGCGGAGGCCCCTTCCAAGAGACCCAGTACTTC.

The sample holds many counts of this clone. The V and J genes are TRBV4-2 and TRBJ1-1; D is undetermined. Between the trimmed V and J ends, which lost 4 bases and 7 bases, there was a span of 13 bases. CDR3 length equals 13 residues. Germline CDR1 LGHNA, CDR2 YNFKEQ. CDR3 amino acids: CASSRGQIDEAFF. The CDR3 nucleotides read TGTGCCAGCAGCCGGGGTCAGATTGATGAAGCTTTCTTT.

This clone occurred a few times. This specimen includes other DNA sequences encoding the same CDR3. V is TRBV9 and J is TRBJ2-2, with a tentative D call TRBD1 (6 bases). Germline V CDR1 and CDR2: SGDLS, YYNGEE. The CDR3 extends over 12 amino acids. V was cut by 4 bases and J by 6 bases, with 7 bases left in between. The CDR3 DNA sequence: TGTGCCAGCAGCCCAGGGGCCGGGGAGCTGTTTTTT. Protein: CASSPGAGELFF. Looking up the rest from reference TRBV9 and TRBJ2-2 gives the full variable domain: DSGVTQTPKHLITATGQRVTLRCSPRSGDLSVYWYQQSLDQGLQFLIQYYNGEERAKGNILERFSAQQFPDLHSELNLSSLELGDSALYFCASSPGAGELFFGEGSRLTVL.

The CDR3 DNA reads as TGCGCCAGCAGCCAACTTCCTTGGACAGGGGGTAACACAGATACGCAGTATTTT. Its translation: CASSQLPWTGGNTDTQYF. The chain is built from TRBV5-1 and TRBJ2-3; 10 bases are shared with TRBD1. The CDR3 loop spans 18 amino acids. Germline loops: CDR1 SGHRS, CDR2 YFSETQ. V was pared by 4 bases and J by 2 bases, with 13 bases of the junction left unmatched.

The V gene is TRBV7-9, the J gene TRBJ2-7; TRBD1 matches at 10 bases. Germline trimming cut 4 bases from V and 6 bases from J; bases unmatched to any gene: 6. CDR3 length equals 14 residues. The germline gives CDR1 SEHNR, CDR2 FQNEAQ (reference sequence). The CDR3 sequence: CASSSGQGSAEQYF. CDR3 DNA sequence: TGTGCCAGCAGCTCGGGACAGGGGAGTGCCGAGCAGTACTTC.

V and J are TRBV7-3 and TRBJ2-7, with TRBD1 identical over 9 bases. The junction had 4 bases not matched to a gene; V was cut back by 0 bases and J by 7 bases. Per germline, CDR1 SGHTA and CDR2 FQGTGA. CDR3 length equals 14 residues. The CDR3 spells CASSLTGQGREQYF. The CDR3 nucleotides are TGTGCCAGCAGCTTAACGGGACAGGGTAGGGAGCAGTACTTC.

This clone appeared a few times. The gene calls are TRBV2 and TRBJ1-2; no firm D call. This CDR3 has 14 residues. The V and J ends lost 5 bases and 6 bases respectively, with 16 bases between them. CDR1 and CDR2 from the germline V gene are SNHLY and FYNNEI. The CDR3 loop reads CASSRSSRADGYTF. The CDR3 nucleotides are TGTGCCAGCAGTCGATCTTCTCGGGCGGATGGCTACACCTTC.

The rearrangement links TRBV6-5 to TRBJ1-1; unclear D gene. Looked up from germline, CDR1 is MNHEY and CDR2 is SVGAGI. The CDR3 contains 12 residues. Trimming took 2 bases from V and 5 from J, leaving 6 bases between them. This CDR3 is CASSYPSTEAFF. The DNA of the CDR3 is TGTGCCAGCAGTTACCCCTCGACTGAAGCTTTCTTT.

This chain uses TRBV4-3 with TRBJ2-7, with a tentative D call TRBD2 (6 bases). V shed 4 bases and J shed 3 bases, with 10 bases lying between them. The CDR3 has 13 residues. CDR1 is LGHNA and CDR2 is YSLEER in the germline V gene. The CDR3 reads CASSRDLHYEQYF. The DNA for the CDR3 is TGCGCCAGCAGCCGGGACTTGCACTACGAGCAGTACTTC.

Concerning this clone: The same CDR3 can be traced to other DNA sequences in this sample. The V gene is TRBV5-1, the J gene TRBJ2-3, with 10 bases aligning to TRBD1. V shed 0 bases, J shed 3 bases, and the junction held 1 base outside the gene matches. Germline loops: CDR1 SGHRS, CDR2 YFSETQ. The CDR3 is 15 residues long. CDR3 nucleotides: TGCGCCAGCAGCTTGGGACAGGGGGCAACAGATACGCAGTATTTT. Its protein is CASSLGQGATDTQYF.

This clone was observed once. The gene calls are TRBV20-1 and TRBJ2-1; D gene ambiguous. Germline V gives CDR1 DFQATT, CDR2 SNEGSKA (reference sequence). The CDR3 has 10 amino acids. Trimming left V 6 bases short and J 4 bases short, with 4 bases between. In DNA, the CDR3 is TGCAGTGCCCAATACAATGAGCAGTTCTTC. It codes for CSAQYNEQFF.

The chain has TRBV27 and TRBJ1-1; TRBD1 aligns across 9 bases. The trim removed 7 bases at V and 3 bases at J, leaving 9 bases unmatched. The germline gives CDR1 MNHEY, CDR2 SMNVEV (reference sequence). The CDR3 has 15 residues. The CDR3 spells CASNRGRGLDTEAFF. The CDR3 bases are TGTGCCAGCAACAGGGGGCGGGGGTTGGACACTGAAGCTTTCTTT.

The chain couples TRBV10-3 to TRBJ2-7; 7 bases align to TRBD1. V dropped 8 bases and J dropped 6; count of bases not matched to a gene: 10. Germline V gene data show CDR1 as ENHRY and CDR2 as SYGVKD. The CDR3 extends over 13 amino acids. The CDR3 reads CAIGSGTVIEQYF. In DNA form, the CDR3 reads TGTGCCATCGGGTCCGGGACAGTCATCGAGCAGTACTTC.

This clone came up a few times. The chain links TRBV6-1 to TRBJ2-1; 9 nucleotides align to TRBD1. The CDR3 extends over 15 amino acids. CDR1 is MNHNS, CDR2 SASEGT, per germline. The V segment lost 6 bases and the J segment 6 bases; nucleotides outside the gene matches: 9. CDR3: CASSDSGTGFNEQFF. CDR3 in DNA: TGTGCCAGCAGCGACTCGGGGACAGGGTTCAATGAGCAGTTCTTC.

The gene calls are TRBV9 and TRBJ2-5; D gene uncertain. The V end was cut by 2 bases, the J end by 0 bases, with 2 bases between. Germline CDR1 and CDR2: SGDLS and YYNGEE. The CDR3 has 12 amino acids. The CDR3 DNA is TGTGCCAGCAGCGTTAACCAAGAGACCCAGTACTTC. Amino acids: CASSVNQETQYF.

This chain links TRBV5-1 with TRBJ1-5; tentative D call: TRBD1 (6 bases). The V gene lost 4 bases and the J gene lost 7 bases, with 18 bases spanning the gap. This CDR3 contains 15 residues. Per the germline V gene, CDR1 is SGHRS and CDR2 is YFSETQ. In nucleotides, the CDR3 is TGCGCCAGCAGCCCCCAAGGACAGTTGGGACAGCCCCAGCATTTT. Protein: CASSPQGQLGQPQHF. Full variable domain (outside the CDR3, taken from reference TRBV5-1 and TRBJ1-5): KAGVTQTPRYLIKTRGQQVTLSCSPISGHRSVSWYQQTPGQGLQFLFEYFSETQRNKGNFPGRFSGRQFSNSRSEMNVSTLELGDSALYLCASSPQGQLGQPQHFGDGTRLSIL.